The clone carrying this T cell receptor beta chain was recorded many times. Its antigen is not identified. The TCRbeta library incorporated unique molecular identifiers. TCRdb used MiXCR to reprocess the PCR reads, holding one entry per CDR3 protein. The sample has around 450,000 distinct CDR3 sequences, 8% to 11% seen once. The germline V gene encodes CDR1 LGHNA and CDR2 YSLEER. V was trimmed by 1 base and J by 8 bases, leaving 11 bases between them. The CDR3 consists of 13 residues. This record comes from a study of T-cell reconstitution after alpha-beta-depleted transplantation in children. General study findings and limits: Where alpha-beta T cells came from about two months after transplant was reportedly several hundred expanded graft clones.

This clonotype originated in a child aged 2 to 9 with inherited bone marrow failure, due to receive a stem cell transplant. The chain is built from TRBV4-3 and TRBJ1-2; D remains ambiguous. The material sequenced was PBMCs, taken before TCRalphabeta/CD19-depleted stem cell transplant. The CDR3 coding sequence is TGCGCCAGCAGCCAAGGCCCCTGGGCGGGCTACACCTTC. Protein sequence: CASSQGPWAGYTF.